This T cell receptor (beta chain) is drawn from a study of cytomegalovirus exposure and HLA in healthy donors. The CDR3 runs 14 residues. V gave up 0 bases and J gave up 3 bases; unmatched junction bases: 0. Per the germline V gene, CDR1 is SGHNT and CDR2 is YYREEE (reference sequence). Nominally healthy donors provided the samples, though records likely missed some immune exposures. The PCR had 60 Vbeta and 13 Jbeta primers. The method was immunoSEQ multiplex PCR; TCRdb's version includes in-frame clones alone and lacks a portion of them. In the table there are some 65,000 clones, less than 70% of which are singletons.

Material: PBMCs. This receptor was taken from a woman under 40 in good health and CMV-seronegative. The V call is TRBV5-4, the J call TRBJ2-3, with 8 positions matching TRBD1. The DNA for the CDR3 is TGTGCCAGCAGCTTGGACAGGGGGACAGATACGCAGTATTTT. As protein: CASSLDRGTDTQYF.